This T cell receptor (beta chain) was captured by sequencing in a study of blood T cell repertoires in COVID-19. Clones were read by immunoSEQ multiplex PCR, and TCRdb kept only the in-frame ones, dropping some. The sample has around 170,000 clones, 80% seen once; the top ten hold about 7%. This CDR3 comprises 16 residues. Germline CDR1 reads LGHDT; CDR2 reads YNNKEL (reference sequence). Germline trimming cut 3 bases from V and 3 bases from J; bases unmatched to any gene: 7. The sample was peripheral blood. This TCR came from a man aged 65 to 79 with active or convalescent COVID-19. The chain employs TRBV3-1 (or the pseudogene TRBV3-2) and TRBJ2-5, with 10 bases that match TRBD2. The CDR3 nucleotides read TGTGCCAGCAGCCAGTTCGGGACTAGCGTTGAAGAGACCCAGTACTTC. It translates to CASSQFGTSVEETQYF.